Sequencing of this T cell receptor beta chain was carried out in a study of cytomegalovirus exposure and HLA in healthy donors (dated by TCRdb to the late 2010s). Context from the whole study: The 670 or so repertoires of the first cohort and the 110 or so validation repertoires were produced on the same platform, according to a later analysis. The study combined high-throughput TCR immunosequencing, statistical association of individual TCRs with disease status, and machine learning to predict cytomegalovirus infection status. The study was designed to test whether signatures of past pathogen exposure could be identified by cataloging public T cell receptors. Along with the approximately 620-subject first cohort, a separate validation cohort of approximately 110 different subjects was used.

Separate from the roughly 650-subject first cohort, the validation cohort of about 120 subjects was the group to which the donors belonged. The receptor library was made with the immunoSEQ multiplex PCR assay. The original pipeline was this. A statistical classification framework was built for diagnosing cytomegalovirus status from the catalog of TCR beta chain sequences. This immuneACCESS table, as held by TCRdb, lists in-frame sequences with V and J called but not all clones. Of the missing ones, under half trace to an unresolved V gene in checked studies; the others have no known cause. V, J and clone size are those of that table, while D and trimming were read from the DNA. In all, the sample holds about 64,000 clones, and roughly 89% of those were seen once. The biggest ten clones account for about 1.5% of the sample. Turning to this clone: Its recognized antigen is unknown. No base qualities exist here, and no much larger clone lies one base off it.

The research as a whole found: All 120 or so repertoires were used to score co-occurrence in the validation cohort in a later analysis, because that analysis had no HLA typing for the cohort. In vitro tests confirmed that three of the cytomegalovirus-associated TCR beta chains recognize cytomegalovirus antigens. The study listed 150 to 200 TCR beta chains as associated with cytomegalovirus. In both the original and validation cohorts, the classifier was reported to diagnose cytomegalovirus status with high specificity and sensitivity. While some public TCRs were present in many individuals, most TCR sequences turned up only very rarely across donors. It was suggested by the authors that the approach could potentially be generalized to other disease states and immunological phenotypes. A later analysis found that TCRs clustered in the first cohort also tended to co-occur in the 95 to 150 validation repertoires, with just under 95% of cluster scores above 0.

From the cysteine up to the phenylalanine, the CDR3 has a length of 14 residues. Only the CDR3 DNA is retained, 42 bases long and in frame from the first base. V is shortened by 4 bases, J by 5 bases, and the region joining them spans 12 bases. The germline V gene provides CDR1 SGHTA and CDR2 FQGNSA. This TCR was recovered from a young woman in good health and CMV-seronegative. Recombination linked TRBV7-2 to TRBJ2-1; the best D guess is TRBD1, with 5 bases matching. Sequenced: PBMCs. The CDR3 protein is CASSSYWGDNEQFF. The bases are TGTGCCAGCAGCTCCTACTGGGGCGACAATGAGCAGTTCTTC. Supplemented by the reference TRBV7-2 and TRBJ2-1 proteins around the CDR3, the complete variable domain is GAGVSQSPSNKVTEKGKDVELRCDPISGHTALYWYRQSLGQGLEFLIYFQGNSAPDKSGLPSDRFSAERTGGSVSTLTIQRTQQEDSAVYLCASSSYWGDNEQFFGPGTRLTVL.